The 2 T cell receptor beta chains below all came from one sample that was sequenced in a study of CD4 T cells in relation to SARS-CoV-2 and coronaviruses. Which antigens these TCRs recognize remains unknown. Clones were read by immunoSEQ multiplex PCR, and TCRdb kept only the in-frame ones, dropping some. The data show 25,000 to 30,000 clones, roughly four fifths seen once. Unexposed donor CD4+ T cells date from about 2011-2018, before the COVID-19 pandemic. After nine to ten days of culture, CD4+ T cells were isolated. Specimen: CD4+ T cells from PBMCs, cultured in vitro. The origin of the receptors is a human donor in good health.

This clone has only a few counts. This chain connects TRBV27 to TRBJ1-5, with 9 bases lining up with TRBD1. V shed 5 bases, J shed 5 bases, and the junction held 7 bases outside the gene matches. Germline V lookup: CDR1 MNHEY, CDR2 SMNVEV (reference sequence). The CDR3 length is 15 residues. The CDR3 reads CASSPDRGNYQPQHF. The CDR3 nucleotides are TGTGCCAGCAGTCCTGACAGGGGGAACTATCAGCCCCAGCATTTT.

This chain links TRBV10-3 with TRBJ1-3; 8 nucleotides align to TRBD1. The J segment lost 9 bases and the V segment lost 6 bases, leaving 13 bases of the junction unmatched. This CDR3 region has 15 residues. In germline, CDR1 is ENHRY, CDR2 SYGVKD. CDR3 in amino acids: CAIRLGTGTLSTIYF. The DNA of the CDR3 is TGTGCCATCAGGCTGGGGACAGGCACTCTGAGCACCATATATTTT.